The 32 T cell receptor beta chains below were found in one sample sequenced in a study of CD8+ T cells in alopecia areata. Reverse transcription of extracted RNA yielded cDNA, which provided the sequencing template. Produced via immunoSEQ multiplex PCR; TCRdb's table is partial and in-frame only. The table lists 150,000 to 200,000 clones, around 58% of them singletons. Treatment of the sample: oral pan-JAK inhibitor, 5-10 mg twice daily. Material: CD4+ T cells sorted from blood, obtained at approximately week 61, from a patient treated with tofacitinib. The receptors derive from a human donor with alopecia areata.

This clone was picked up a small number of times. CDR3 residues: CASSSGTSHDEQFF. CDR3 nucleotide sequence: TGCGCCAGCAGCTCCGGGACTAGCCATGATGAGCAGTTCTTC. The V gene is TRBV4-1, the J gene TRBJ2-1, with TRBD2 matching over 9 bases. The CDR3 has 14 residues. Germline V CDR1 and CDR2: MGHRA, YSYEKL. J lost 8 bases, V lost 5 bases, and 7 bases had no gene match.

This clone was seen only a few times. The gene calls are TRBV29-1 and TRBJ2-2; D not certain. V was trimmed by 3 bases and J by 5 bases, leaving 7 bases between them. The CDR3 is 12 amino acids. Per germline, CDR1 SQVTM and CDR2 ANQGSEA. CDR3 residues: CSVDGSTGELFF. The CDR3 nucleotides read TGCAGCGTTGATGGGTCGACCGGGGAGCTGTTTTTT.

The V gene is TRBV9, the J gene TRBJ2-5; TRBD2 might be the D (5 bases). Germline CDR1 is SGDLS and CDR2 is YYNGEE. Trimming pared 3 bases from V and 4 bases from J, leaving 16 bases between. This CDR3 contains 15 residues. CDR3 coding DNA: TGTGCCAGCAGCGGTGGAGGAAGAGGCAGAGAGACCCAGTACTTC. This sequence encodes CASSGGGRGRETQYF.

This chain links TRBV30 with TRBJ2-3, with TRBD2 matching over 10 bases. V shed 2 bases and J 5 bases; nucleotides not matched to a gene: 4. CDR1 and CDR2 from the germline V gene are GTSNPN and SVGIG (reference sequence). The CDR3 covers 14 residues. The CDR3 protein is CAWSSGGAVDTQYF. The CDR3, as DNA: TGTGCCTGGAGTAGCGGGGGGGCGGTAGATACGCAGTATTTT.

The chain couples TRBV14 to TRBJ1-1; D not resolved. Germline V CDR1 and CDR2: SGHDN, FVKESK. V was pared by 1 base and J by 0 bases, with 6 bases between. This CDR3 region has 14 residues. The DNA of the CDR3 is TGTGCCAGCAGCCAAGGTAATCTGAACACTGAAGCTTTCTTT. It specifies CASSQGNLNTEAFF.

The rearrangement joins TRBV5-6 to TRBJ2-3; perhaps TRBD2 as D (5 bases). Trimming pared 1 base from V and 0 bases from J, leaving 9 bases between. The germline V gene encodes CDR1 SGHDT and CDR2 YYEEEE. This CDR3 is built from 15 residues. The CDR3 DNA follows: TGTGCCAGCAGCTTGTTTCGGGGTAGCACAGATACGCAGTATTTT. Translating gives CASSLFRGSTDTQYF.

The sample holds a few counts of this clone. The chain has TRBV9 and TRBJ2-4; TRBD1 matches 7 bases. This CDR3 spans 15 amino acids. Trimming at V came to 0 bases and at J to 4 bases, leaving 4 bases not matched to a gene. Germline V lookup: CDR1 SGDLS, CDR2 YYNGEE. The CDR3 nucleotides read TGTGCCAGCAGCGTAGGGGGGACAGCAAAAAACATTCAGTACTTC. It is translated as CASSVGGTAKNIQYF.

The V gene is TRBV10-3, the J gene TRBJ2-2, with 8 bases that match TRBD2. The CDR3 has 15 residues. Germline V lookup: CDR1 ENHRY, CDR2 SYGVKD. The V segment lost 7 bases and the J segment 3 bases; nucleotides outside the gene matches: 7. CDR3 residues: CAITGRGTDTGELFF. CDR3 bases: TGTGCCATCACCGGGAGGGGGACCGACACCGGGGAGCTGTTTTTT.

The chain is built from TRBV6-1 and TRBJ2-3; D is ambiguous. This CDR3 is 12 amino acids long. CDR1 MNHNS and CDR2 SASEGT come from the germline V gene. V lost 6 bases and J lost 3, with 7 bases in between. CDR3 in DNA: TGTGCCAGCAGCCTGGTAACAGATACGCAGTATTTT. Its translation: CASSLVTDTQYF.

The genes are TRBV6-6 and TRBJ1-2; 8 positions agree with TRBD1. The CDR3 totals 14 residues. Germline CDR1 MNHNY, CDR2 SVGAGI (reference sequence). J gave up 4 bases and V 5 bases, and 6 bases lay outside the gene matches. CDR3 DNA: TGTGCCAGCAGTGGCGGACAGGGACGCTATGGCTACACCTTC. It codes for CASSGGQGRYGYTF.

The genes are TRBV7-8 and TRBJ1-1; D not certain. There are 13 residues in the CDR3. V lost 4 bases and J 6 bases, leaving 12 bases between the germline ends. Germline V gives CDR1 SGHVS, CDR2 FQNEAQ. DNA of the CDR3: TGTGCCAGCAGCTCCACTCTTGGGGCTGAAGCTTTCTTT. Translated, it gives CASSSTLGAEAFF. Using reference TRBV7-8 and TRBJ1-1 for the parts outside the CDR3, the full variable domain is GAGVSQSPRYKVAKRGQDVALRCDPISGHVSLFWYQQALGQGPEFLTYFQNEAQLDKSGLPSDRFFAERPEGSVSTLKIQRTQQEDSAVYLCASSSTLGAEAFFGQGTRLTVV.

This clone has more than one count but fewer than ten. Other DNA sequences in this sample translate to the same CDR3. The V and J genes are TRBV29-1 and TRBJ1-1; D possibly corresponds to TRBD1 (6 bases). CDR1 and CDR2 (germline): SQVTM, ANQGSEA. Trimming stripped 6 bases from V and 0 bases from J, with 11 bases between. CDR3 length equals 13 residues. Here the CDR3 DNA reads TGCAGCGTCACAGGGTTGATGAACACTGAAGCTTTCTTT. As protein: CSVTGLMNTEAFF. The whole variable domain, remainder taken from reference TRBV29-1 and TRBJ1-1, is SAVISQKPSRDICQRGTSLTIQCQVDSQVTMMFWYRQQPGQSLTLIATANQGSEATYESGFVIDKFPISRPNLTFSTLTVSNMSPEDSSIYLCSVTGLMNTEAFFGQGTRLTVV.

This clone was seen at least ten times. This chain joins TRBV7-9 and TRBJ1-6; perhaps TRBD1 as D (5 bases). In germline, CDR1 is SEHNR, CDR2 FQNEAQ (reference sequence). The CDR3 is 15 amino acids. The germline V and J ends were trimmed by 2 bases and 8 bases, with 13 bases remaining between them. CDR3 nucleotides: TGTGCCAGCAGCTTAAGGGACTCCGCAGATTCACCCCTCCACTTT. Its translation is CASSLRDSADSPLHF.

The chain links TRBV29-1 to TRBJ1-1; D is undetermined. Germline CDR1 SQVTM, CDR2 ANQGSEA. This CDR3 spans 13 amino acids. Trimming removed 1 base from V and 4 bases from J, with 10 bases in between. CDR3 DNA sequence: TGCAGCGTTGAAGTCGGCAGGCGCACTGAAGCTTTCTTT. As protein: CSVEVGRRTEAFF.

A single count supports this clone. The V and J genes are TRBV28 and TRBJ2-5; 9 bases match TRBD1. V shed 5 bases, J shed 5 bases, and the junction held 9 bases outside the gene matches. CDR3 length: 15 amino acids. Per germline, CDR1 MDHEN and CDR2 SYDVKM. CDR3 bases: TGTGCCAGCAGTCGATTCGGGACAGGGCGCGAGACCCAGTACTTC. It codes for CASSRFGTGRETQYF.

The sample holds a few counts of this clone. The rearrangement joins TRBV30 to TRBJ1-1; 8 bases are shared with TRBD1. Germline lookup yields CDR1 GTSNPN and CDR2 SVGIG (reference sequence). Trimming at V came to 3 bases and at J to 10 bases, leaving 13 bases not matched to a gene. The CDR3 is 14 residues long. The CDR3 nucleotides read TGTGCCTGGAGCTCCCTAACAGGGGGAAGGCGAGCTTTCTTT. Its translation: CAWSSLTGGRRAFF.

V is TRBV25-1 and J is TRBJ1-2; maybe TRBD1 (5 bases). The CDR3 runs 17 residues. The V gene lost 6 bases and the J gene lost 2 bases, with 22 bases spanning the gap. Germline values: CDR1 MGHDK, CDR2 SYGVNS. CDR3 amino acids: CASRPSPPMDKNYGYTF. The CDR3 DNA sequence: TGTGCCAGCAGACCCTCGCCCCCCATGGACAAGAACTATGGCTACACCTTC.

The V and J genes are TRBV23-1 and TRBJ2-4; 7 bases are shared with TRBD1. TRBV23-1 is an ORF for which the function is uncertain. CDR3 size: 14 residues. J gave up 15 bases and V 3 bases, and 14 bases lay outside the gene matches. The CDR3 bases are TGCGCCAGCAGTCATTGCGATACAGGGGTAGGATGGTACTTC. Amino acids: CASSHCDTGVGWYF.

This clone has just one count. The chain carries TRBV7-9 and TRBJ1-2; tentatively, D is TRBD1 (5 bases). V lost 4 bases to trimming and J lost 7 bases, with 16 bases between them. CDR3 length: 14 residues. Germline CDR1 reads SEHNR; CDR2 reads FQNEAQ (reference sequence). The CDR3 here is CASSSLGEVLGYTF. The CDR3 nucleotides are TGTGCCAGCAGCTCCCTGGGGGAGGTGCTTGGCTACACCTTC. The variable domain in full, with the rest retrieved from reference TRBV7-9 and TRBJ1-2, is DTGVSQNPRHKITKRGQNVTFRCDPISEHNRLYWYRQTLGQGPEFLTYFQNEAQLEKSRLLSDRFSAERPKGSFSTLEIQRTEQGDSAMYLCASSSLGEVLGYTFGSGTRLTVV.

The chain combines TRBV30 with TRBJ2-1; the match to TRBD2 covers 13 bases. J was trimmed by 5 bases and V by 2 bases; bases with no gene match: 6. This CDR3 has 16 residues. Germline CDR1 and CDR2: GTSNPN and SVGIG (reference sequence). CDR3 sequence (DNA): TGTGCCTGGAGTCCAACTAGCGGGGGGGTAAACAATGAGCAGTTCTTC. Residues: CAWSPTSGGVNNEQFF.

The chain joins TRBV20-1 to TRBJ2-7; no clear D. There are 11 residues in the CDR3. V was shortened by 4 bases and J by 1 base, with 5 bases between the two germline ends. Per the germline V gene, CDR1 is DFQATT and CDR2 is SNEGSKA (reference sequence). The CDR3 here is CSATRSYEQYF. CDR3 DNA sequence: TGCAGTGCTACTCGATCCTACGAGCAGTACTTC.

Worth noting for this clone: Distinct nucleotide sequences in the sample also encode this CDR3. This chain connects TRBV5-1 to TRBJ2-3, with 8 bases that match TRBD1. Germline trimming cut 0 bases from V and 4 bases from J; bases unmatched to any gene: 4. Germline loops: CDR1 SGHRS, CDR2 YFSETQ. The CDR3 is 15 amino acids. In DNA form, the CDR3 reads TGCGCCAGCAGCTTGGCCGGGACAGGTTCAGATACGCAGTATTTT. Protein sequence: CASSLAGTGSDTQYF.

This sequence joins TRBV4-2 and TRBJ2-1, with D unclear. The CDR3 sequence is 9 residues long. Deletions cut 9 bases from V and 4 bases from J, with 1 base between. The germline V gene encodes CDR1 LGHNA and CDR2 YNFKEQ. As DNA, the CDR3 is TGTGCCAGATACAATGAGCAGTTCTTC. Its protein is CARYNEQFF.

This chain joins TRBV12-5 and TRBJ1-5; maybe TRBD1 (5 bases). The CDR3 consists of 14 residues. Per germline, CDR1 LGHNT and CDR2 FRNRAP. Deletions cut 6 bases from V and 0 bases from J, with 9 bases between. Written as DNA, the CDR3 is TGTGCTAGTGGAGGCGGGACTAGCAATCAGCCCCAGCATTTT. This translates into CASGGGTSNQPQHF.

The V and J genes are TRBV13 and TRBJ2-7, with D hard to call. V shed 3 bases and J shed 0 bases, with 0 bases lying between them. Per the germline V gene, CDR1 is PRHDT and CDR2 is FYEKMQ (reference sequence). The CDR3 spans 11 residues. CDR3 region: CASSFSYEQYF. In nucleotides, the CDR3 is TGTGCCAGCAGCTTCTCCTACGAGCAGTACTTC.

V and J are TRBV29-1 and TRBJ1-4; TRBD1 is a possible D gene (5 bases). V was trimmed by 1 base and J by 11 bases, leaving 17 bases between them. The length of the CDR3 is 14 residues. In germline, CDR1 is SQVTM, CDR2 ANQGSEA. CDR3 sequence (DNA): TGCAGCGTTGAAGCACGGGGCGAGCTGAGGAAACTGTTTTTT. It is translated as CSVEARGELRKLFF.

This clone was counted a single time. The gene calls are TRBV9 and TRBJ1-6, with D possibly being TRBD1 (5 bases). The length of the CDR3 is 16 residues. The ends were cut back, 3 bases at V and 13 bases at J, with 23 bases in the middle. Germline V gene lookup returns CDR1 SGDLS and CDR2 YYNGEE. The CDR3: CASSDNRTSPGSPLHF. The CDR3 DNA follows: TGTGCCAGCAGCGATAATCGGACATCCCCAGGCTCGCCCCTCCACTTT.

The chain uses TRBV29-1 and TRBJ2-5; 10 bases line up with TRBD2. Germline CDR1 and CDR2: SQVTM and ANQGSEA. The CDR3 is made up of 14 amino acids. Trimming cost V 6 bases and J 3 bases; bases outside gene matches: 7. Here the CDR3 DNA reads TGCAGCGTCTCCTTAGCGGGGGGTAAAGAGACCCAGTACTTC. It specifies CSVSLAGGKETQYF.

The chain recombines TRBV5-1 with TRBJ1-6; D is perhaps TRBD1 (5 bases). This CDR3 is built from 13 residues. V lost 1 base, J lost 7 bases, and 6 bases lay in between. From germline, CDR1 is SGHRS and CDR2 YFSETQ. The CDR3 bases are TGCGCCAGCAGCTTGAAGGGGAATTCACCCCTCCACTTT. Translation gives CASSLKGNSPLHF.

The gene calls are TRBV14 and TRBJ2-3, with D unresolved. Germline V gene data show CDR1 as SGHDN and CDR2 as FVKESK. V shed 4 bases and J shed 6 bases, with 8 bases lying between them. CDR3 length equals 12 residues. CDR3 coding DNA: TGTGCCAGCAGCCCGGATGGGGATACGCAGTATTTT. Translation: CASSPDGDTQYF. The variable domain in full, with the rest retrieved from reference TRBV14 and TRBJ2-3, is EAGVTQFPSHSVIEKGQTVTLRCDPISGHDNLYWYRRVMGKEIKFLLHFVKESKQDESGMPNNRFLAERTGGTYSTLKVQPAELEDSGVYFCASSPDGDTQYFGPGTRLTVL.

The rearrangement links TRBV6-5 to TRBJ2-4, with 9 bases matching TRBD1. CDR1 is MNHEY, CDR2 SVGAGI, per germline. This CDR3 comprises 14 residues. V lost 5 bases to trimming and J lost 6 bases; unmatched junction nucleotides: 5. CDR3 amino acids: CASSEQGAGNIQYF. CDR3 nucleotide sequence: TGTGCCAGCAGTGAACAGGGGGCAGGAAACATTCAGTACTTC.

This clone was detected once. This chain connects TRBV30 to TRBJ2-5; TRBD2 agrees at 11 bases. J was trimmed by 4 bases and V by 3 bases; bases with no gene match: 7. This CDR3 comprises 15 residues. Per the germline V gene, CDR1 is GTSNPN and CDR2 is SVGIG (reference sequence). The CDR3 is CAWRLGGTSGETQYF. The DNA of the CDR3 is TGTGCCTGGAGACTCGGTGGGACTAGCGGAGAGACCCAGTACTTC.